This TCR beta chain came from a study of blood T cell repertoires in COVID-19. Study information: Samples came from the United States, Italy and Spain, spanning acute and convalescent COVID-19.

The repertoire was sequenced with immunoSEQ multiplex PCR; TCRdb's copy has only in-frame clones and lacks some. The table shows more than 80,000 clones, with about two thirds occurring only once. Germline CDR1 and CDR2: MNHNY and SVGAGI (reference sequence). CDR3 length: 16 residues. J lost 5 bases, V lost 5 bases, and 13 bases had no gene match. This TCR derives from a human donor with acute or convalescent COVID-19. The donor label of this sample is uncertain. This chain uses TRBV6-6 with TRBJ2-5, with TRBD2 identical over 8 bases. What was sequenced was peripheral blood. Here the CDR3 reads CASSTTTRGGMETQYF. The CDR3 DNA follows: TGTGCCAGCAGTACGACCACACGGGGGGGTATGGAGACCCAGTACTTC.